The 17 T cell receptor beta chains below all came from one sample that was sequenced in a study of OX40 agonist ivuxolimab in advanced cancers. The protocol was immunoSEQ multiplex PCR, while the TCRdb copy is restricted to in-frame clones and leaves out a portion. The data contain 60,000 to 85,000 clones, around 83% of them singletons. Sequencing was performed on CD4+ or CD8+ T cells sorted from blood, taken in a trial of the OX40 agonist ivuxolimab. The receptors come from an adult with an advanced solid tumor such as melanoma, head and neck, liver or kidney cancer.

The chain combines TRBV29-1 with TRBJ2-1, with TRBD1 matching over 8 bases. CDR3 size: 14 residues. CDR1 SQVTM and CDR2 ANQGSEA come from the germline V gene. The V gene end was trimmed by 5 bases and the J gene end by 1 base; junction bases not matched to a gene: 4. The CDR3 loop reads CSVLRDRSYNEQFF. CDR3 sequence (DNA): TGCAGCGTTCTACGGGACAGGTCCTACAATGAGCAGTTCTTC.

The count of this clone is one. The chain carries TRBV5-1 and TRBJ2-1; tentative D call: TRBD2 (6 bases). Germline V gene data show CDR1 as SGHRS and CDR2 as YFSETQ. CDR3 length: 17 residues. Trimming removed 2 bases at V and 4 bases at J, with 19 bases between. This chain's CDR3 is CASSFGTLAGSYNEQFF. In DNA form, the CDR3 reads TGCGCCAGCAGCTTCGGCACCTTGGCGGGGAGTTACAATGAGCAGTTCTTC. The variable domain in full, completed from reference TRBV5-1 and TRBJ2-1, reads KAGVTQTPRYLIKTRGQQVTLSCSPISGHRSVSWYQQTPGQGLQFLFEYFSETQRNKGNFPGRFSGRQFSNSRSEMNVSTLELGDSALYLCASSFGTLAGSYNEQFFGPGTRLTVL.

This CDR3 reads CASSLTEGVTYSPLHF. The CDR3 nucleotides are TGCGCCAGCAGCTTGACCGAAGGGGTCACTTATTCACCCCTCCACTTT. The chain recombines TRBV5-1 with TRBJ1-6, with D possibly matching TRBD1 (5 bases). V gave up 1 base and J gave up 8 bases, with 16 bases separating them. From germline, CDR1 is SGHRS and CDR2 YFSETQ. The CDR3 has 16 amino acids.

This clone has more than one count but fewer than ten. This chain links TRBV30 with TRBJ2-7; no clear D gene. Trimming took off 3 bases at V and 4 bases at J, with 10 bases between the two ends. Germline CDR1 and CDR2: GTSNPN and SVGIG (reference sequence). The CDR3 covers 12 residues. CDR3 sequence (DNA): TGTGCCTGGAGCGCGTCCCGGTACGAGCAGTACTTC. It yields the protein CAWSASRYEQYF.

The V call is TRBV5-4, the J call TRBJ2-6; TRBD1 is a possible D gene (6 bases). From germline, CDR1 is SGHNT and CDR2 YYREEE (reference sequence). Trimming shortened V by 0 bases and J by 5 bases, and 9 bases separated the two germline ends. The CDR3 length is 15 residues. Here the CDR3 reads CASSLVQGRANVLTF. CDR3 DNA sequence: TGTGCCAGCAGCTTGGTGCAGGGGCGGGCCAACGTCCTGACTTTC.

CDR3 bases: TGTGCCAGCGCGCGGGGGGGCTTCCTATACAATGAGCAGTTCTTC. Translated, it gives CASARGGFLYNEQFF. This chain uses TRBV6-6 with TRBJ2-1, with 9 bases aligning to TRBD2. This CDR3 has 15 amino acids. Germline trimming cut 8 bases from V and 4 bases from J; bases unmatched to any gene: 9. CDR1 and CDR2 (germline): MNHNY, SVGAGI (reference sequence).

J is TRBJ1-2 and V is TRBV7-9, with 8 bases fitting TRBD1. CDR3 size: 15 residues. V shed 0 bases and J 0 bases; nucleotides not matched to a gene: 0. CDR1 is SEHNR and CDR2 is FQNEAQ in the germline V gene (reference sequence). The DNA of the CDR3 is TGTGCCAGCAGCTTAGCACAGGGGGCTAACTATGGCTACACCTTC. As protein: CASSLAQGANYGYTF.

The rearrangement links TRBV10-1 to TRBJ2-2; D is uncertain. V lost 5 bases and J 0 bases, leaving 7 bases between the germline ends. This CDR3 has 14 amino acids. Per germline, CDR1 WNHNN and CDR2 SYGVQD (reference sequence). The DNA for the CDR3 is TGCGCCAGCAGTCTCACCCCGAACACCGGGGAGCTGTTTTTT. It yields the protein CASSLTPNTGELFF.

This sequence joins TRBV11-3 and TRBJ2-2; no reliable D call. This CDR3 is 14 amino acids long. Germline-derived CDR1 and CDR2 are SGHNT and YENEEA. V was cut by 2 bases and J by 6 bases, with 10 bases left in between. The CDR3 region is CASSLRPQPGELFF. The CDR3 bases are TGTGCCAGCAGCTTACGCCCGCAACCCGGGGAGCTGTTTTTT.

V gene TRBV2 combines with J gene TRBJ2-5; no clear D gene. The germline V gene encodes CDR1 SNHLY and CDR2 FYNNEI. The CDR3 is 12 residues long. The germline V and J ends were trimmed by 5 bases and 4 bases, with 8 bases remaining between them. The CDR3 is CASSRSRETQYF. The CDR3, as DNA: TGTGCCAGCAGTAGGTCGAGAGAGACCCAGTACTTC.

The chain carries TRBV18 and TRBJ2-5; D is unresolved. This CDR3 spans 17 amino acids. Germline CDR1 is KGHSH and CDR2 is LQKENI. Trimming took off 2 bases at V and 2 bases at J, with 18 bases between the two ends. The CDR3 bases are TGTGCCAGCTCACCAATTGGCACGCGTGGTAGGCAAGAGACCCAGTACTTC. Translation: CASSPIGTRGRQETQYF.

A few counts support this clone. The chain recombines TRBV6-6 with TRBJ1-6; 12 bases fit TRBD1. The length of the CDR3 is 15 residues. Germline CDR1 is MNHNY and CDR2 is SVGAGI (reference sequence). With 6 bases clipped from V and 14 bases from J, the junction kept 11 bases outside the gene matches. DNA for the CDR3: TGTGCCAGCAGACTAACCGGGACAGGGGGCAATGCCCTCCACTTT. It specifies CASRLTGTGGNALHF.

The CDR3 sequence: CASSMGQGANYGYTF. CDR3 DNA: TGTGCCAGTAGTATGGGACAGGGGGCTAACTATGGCTACACCTTC. The chain employs TRBV19 and TRBJ1-2; 11 positions match TRBD1. Germline-derived CDR1 and CDR2 are LNHDA and SQIVND (reference sequence). The CDR3 extends over 15 amino acids. V trimming: 3 bases; J trimming: 0 bases; junction bases outside the gene matches: 0.

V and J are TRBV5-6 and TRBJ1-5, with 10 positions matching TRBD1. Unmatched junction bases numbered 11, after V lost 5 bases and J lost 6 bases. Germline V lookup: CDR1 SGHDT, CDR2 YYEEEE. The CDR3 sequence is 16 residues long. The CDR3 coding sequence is TGTGCCAGCAGTCGGGACAGGGGAGAAATAAGTCAGCCCCAGCATTTT. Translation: CASSRDRGEISQPQHF.

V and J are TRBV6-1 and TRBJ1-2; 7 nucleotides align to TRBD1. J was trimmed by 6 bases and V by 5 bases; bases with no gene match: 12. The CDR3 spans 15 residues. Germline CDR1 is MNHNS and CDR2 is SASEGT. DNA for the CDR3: TGTGCCAGCAGTCCCACACCAGACAGGGTTCATGGCTACACCTTC. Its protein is CASSPTPDRVHGYTF.

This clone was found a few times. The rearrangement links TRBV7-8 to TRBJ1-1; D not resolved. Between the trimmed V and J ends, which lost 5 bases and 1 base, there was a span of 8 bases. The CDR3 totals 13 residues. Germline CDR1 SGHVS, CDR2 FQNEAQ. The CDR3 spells CASSPTRNTEAFF. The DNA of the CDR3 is TGTGCCAGCAGCCCCACTCGGAACACTGAAGCTTTCTTT.

CDR3 DNA: TGTGCCAGCAGGGACAGGGGATATGGCTACACCTTC. Translated, it gives CASRDRGYGYTF. The rearrangement joins TRBV11-2 to TRBJ1-2; 9 nucleotides line up with TRBD1. This CDR3 region has 12 residues. V lost 6 bases and J lost 5; bases outside the gene matches: 1. From germline, CDR1 is SGHAT and CDR2 FQNNGV.